This T cell receptor (beta chain) was profiled in a study of blood T cell repertoires in COVID-19. For the study at large: In each case, the material was cDNA or gDNA derived from T cells, B-cell-depleted T cells, or PBMCs.

The table lists this clone with a count of one. The CDR3 loop spans 14 amino acids. Deletions cut 6 bases from V and 4 bases from J, with 15 bases between. Germline loops: CDR1 MDHEN, CDR2 SYDVKM. Original data processing: By means of reference gene primer amplification, nucleated cell counts were estimated. Here immunoSEQ multiplex PCR was the method, and the copy in TCRdb shows in-frame clones only, minus some. V, J and clone size are those of that table, while D and trimming were read from the DNA. Here the sample spans roughly 100,000 clones, approximately 83% being singletons. Sequenced input: peripheral blood. The TCR was taken from a woman older than 75 with active or convalescent COVID-19. The V call is TRBV28, the J call TRBJ2-5; TRBD1 is a possible D gene (6 bases). The CDR3 loop is CASSQQGSTETQYF. In DNA, the CDR3 is TGTGCCAGCAGCCAACAGGGATCAACAGAGACCCAGTACTTC.